These 13 T cell receptor beta chains were all obtained from the same sample, sequenced in a study of blood T cell repertoires in COVID-19 (dated by TCRdb to about 2020). Receptor amplification or capture employed the immunoSEQ multiplex PCR assay. Imported from immuneACCESS, the table was reduced by TCRdb to in-frame sequences with V and J called. These copies leave out some clones; in studies compared against another copy, an unresolved V gene accounts for under half, and the cause of the remainder is not known. The sample data list 190,000 or so clones, and 86% of these were observed just once. The ten largest clonotypes hold roughly 4.5% of the sample. The sequencing sample was made of PBMCs or T cells enriched from blood (not recorded which). These receptors originate from a woman aged 25 to 39 who had been exposed to COVID-19.

J is TRBJ1-6 and V is TRBV3-1 (or the pseudogene TRBV3-2); D gene uncertain. This CDR3 is built from 14 residues. V lost 7 bases and J 0 bases, leaving 7 bases between the germline ends. The germline gives CDR1 LGHDT, CDR2 YNNKEL (reference sequence). CDR3 loop: CASTRSSYNSPLHF. The CDR3, as DNA: TGTGCCAGCACGCGGAGCTCCTATAATTCACCCCTCCACTTT.

The chain combines TRBV27 with TRBJ1-6; D possibly corresponds to TRBD1 (6 bases). The CDR3 runs 16 residues. CDR1 MNHEY and CDR2 SMNVEV come from the germline V gene (reference sequence). Trimming left V 4 bases short and J 10 bases short, with 20 bases between. CDR3 coding DNA: TGTGCCAGCAGTTCCCGCGGCAGGGGAGTTTGGTCACCCCTCCACTTT. Translated, it gives CASSSRGRGVWSPLHF.

This chain connects TRBV2 to TRBJ1-1; tentatively, D is TRBD1 (6 bases). Trimming removed 8 bases at V and 0 bases at J, with 10 bases between. CDR1 is SNHLY and CDR2 is FYNNEI in the germline V gene. The CDR3 extends over 13 amino acids. CDR3 nucleotide sequence: TGTGCCAGCGGAGGACAGTTGAACACTGAAGCTTTCTTT. This translates into CASGGQLNTEAFF.

In this sample, this clone turned up once. This chain uses TRBV27 with TRBJ2-2; D may be TRBD2 (7 bases). The CDR3 contains 14 residues. V lost 6 bases and J 8 bases, leaving 16 bases between the germline ends. The germline gives CDR1 MNHEY, CDR2 SMNVEV (reference sequence). As DNA, the CDR3 is TGTGCCAGCAGCCCCTGGGCGGGGGCGGGGGAGCTGTTTTTT. Amino acid sequence: CASSPWAGAGELFF.

V and J are TRBV5-1 and TRBJ1-3; 7 bases are shared with TRBD1. Trimming at V came to 0 bases and at J to 8 bases, leaving 5 bases not matched to a gene. This CDR3 has 14 amino acids. CDR1 is SGHRS and CDR2 is YFSETQ in the germline V gene. CDR3 in DNA: TGCGCCAGCAGCTTGGCCGGCAGGGGGGACACCATATATTTT. Translation: CASSLAGRGDTIYF.

CDR3 coding DNA: TGTGCCGCCGGAGTTTCTCCGAAGGTGTCACCCCTCCACTTT. Protein: CAAGVSPKVSPLHF. The rearrangement links TRBV6-5 to TRBJ1-6; D gene unclear. The CDR3 contains 14 residues. Germline V gives CDR1 MNHEY, CDR2 SVGAGI. Trimming stripped 11 bases from V and 10 bases from J, with 21 bases between.

The J gene is TRBJ1-1, the V gene TRBV29-1; D is possibly TRBD1 (6 bases). CDR1 and CDR2 from the germline V gene are SQVTM and ANQGSEA. The CDR3 consists of 12 residues. V gave up 7 bases and J gave up 4 bases, with 13 bases separating them. CDR3 sequence (DNA): TGCAGCGGAGCTGCAGGGGTCACTGAAGCTTTCTTT. Its translation: CSGAAGVTEAFF.

This clone was counted between two and nine times. The chain carries TRBV28 and TRBJ1-5; D not resolved. The germline V gene has CDR1 MDHEN and CDR2 SYDVKM. The ends were cut back, 2 bases at V and 6 bases at J, with 14 bases in the middle. This CDR3 spans 15 amino acids. The CDR3 reads CASSLRRGGSQPQHF. The CDR3 DNA is TGTGCCAGCAGTTTAAGGAGAGGTGGGAGTCAGCCCCAGCATTTT.

This chain uses TRBV28 with TRBJ1-1; the D gene is possibly TRBD1 (5 bases). Trimming stripped 7 bases from V and 1 base from J, with 16 bases between. The germline V gene encodes CDR1 MDHEN and CDR2 SYDVKM. This CDR3 is built from 15 residues. For the CDR3, the DNA is TGTGCCAGCACCCCCCCAGGGTCGAAGAACACTGAAGCTTTCTTT. Translating it yields CASTPPGSKNTEAFF.

The V gene is TRBV5-6, the J gene TRBJ2-1, with a weak D call TRBD1 (7 bases). Germline-derived CDR1 and CDR2 are SGHDT and YYEEEE. This CDR3 has 15 amino acids. The germline V and J ends were trimmed by 4 bases and 7 bases, with 18 bases remaining between them. The CDR3 is CASSLRQGGGNEQFF. The DNA for the CDR3 is TGTGCCAGCAGCCTCCGACAGGGAGGAGGTAATGAGCAGTTCTTC.

This chain uses TRBV2 with TRBJ2-7; 8 bases fit TRBD2. Germline V gene data show CDR1 as SNHLY and CDR2 as FYNNEI. CDR3 size: 13 residues. The V and J ends lost 10 bases and 3 bases, in that order; junction bases with no gene match: 8. In nucleotides, the CDR3 is TGTGCCACCTACCGGGGGGGGCTCTACGAGCAGTACTTC. Translation: CATYRGGLYEQYF.

This chain uses TRBV3-1 (or the pseudogene TRBV3-2) with TRBJ1-1; the match to TRBD1 covers 9 bases. Germline assignment: CDR1 LGHDT and CDR2 YNNKEL (reference sequence). The J segment lost 5 bases and the V segment lost 1 base, leaving 8 bases of the junction unmatched. This CDR3 spans 16 amino acids. The CDR3 loop reads CASSQGLVTGGTEAFF. The CDR3 DNA reads as TGTGCCAGCAGCCAAGGTCTCGTGACAGGGGGGACTGAAGCTTTCTTT.

The chain recombines TRBV15 with TRBJ1-2; D is perhaps TRBD1 (5 bases). Trimming stripped 5 bases from V and 5 bases from J, with 21 bases between. This CDR3 region has 16 residues. Germline V CDR1 and CDR2: LNHNV, YYDKDF (reference sequence). The CDR3 spells CATSPSPSRVTYGYTF. In DNA form, the CDR3 reads TGTGCCACCAGCCCTTCCCCCTCCAGGGTAACTTATGGCTACACCTTC.